This TCR beta chain was sequenced for a study of OX40 agonist ivuxolimab in advanced cancers. For the wider study: Ivuxolimab was a fully human IgG2 agonistic monoclonal antibody targeting the costimulatory receptor OX40 (CD134). Intravenous ivuxolimab was administered to patients every 2 weeks at six dose levels: 0.01, 0.1, 0.3, 1.5, 3 and 10 mg/kg. Of the approximately 54 dose-escalation patients, hepatocellular carcinoma was present in around 19, melanoma in approximately 15, renal cell carcinoma in 9 and head and neck cancer in 9. A male proportion of 82.7% and a mean age of approximately 60 years, ranging from 23 to 79, were recorded for the dose-escalation cohort. Patients were allowed to have had prior anti-PD-1, anti-PD-L1 or anti-CTLA-4 therapy, and 30% to 50% of the dose-escalation patients had previously received checkpoint inhibitors. Partial responses occurred in three dose-escalation patients, of whom one had hepatocellular carcinoma and two had cutaneous melanoma. The point of sequencing TCRbeta in the periphery was to test whether ivuxolimab changed TCR sequence diversity and drove clonal T-cell expansion. The paper reports the monotherapy dose-escalation portion (N = 52 patients) of the phase I ivuxolimab trial. On the study overall, not on this receptor specifically: The antigen specificity of the peripheral T cells that underwent clonal expansion was not determined. Low levels of normalized T-cell clonal expansion were also shown by some nonresponding patients. After ivuxolimab, expanded clones were on average more numerous among CD8+ T cells than among CD4+ T cells. In the 0.1-3.0 mg/kg groups, partial responders had among the lowest normalized peripheral clonal expansion, particularly in CD8+ T cells. At doses of 0.1 to 3.0 mg/kg, clonal expansion of both CD4+ and CD8+ blood T cells was observed from baseline to week 6.

Spanning cysteine to phenylalanine, the CDR3 consists of 16 amino acids. Of all the DNA, just the CDR3 is kept, 48 bases in frame from base 1. The germline V end is reduced by 5 bases and the J end by 0 bases; junction bases left unmatched: 8. According to the germline V gene (reference sequence), CDR1 reads LNHDA and CDR2 reads SQIVND. To sequence the TCRbeta CDR3 region, genomic DNA was isolated from the sorted cells. The immunoSEQ Assay was used for sequencing of TCRbeta CDR3 regions. TCRdb mirrors the immuneACCESS table, restricted to in-frame sequences. Some clones are absent from its copies; in checked studies, under half trace to an unresolved V gene, and the reason for the others is unknown. The sample profile shows some 14,000 clones; roughly 87% of them were found once. About two fifths of the sample comes from the top ten. This clone was seen a single time. The specificity of this receptor is unknown. No much larger clone is present one base from it, and per-base qualities are unavailable.

The trial excluded patients who had a history of autoimmune disease or were on systemic immunosuppression. Peripheral blood for TCR sequencing was drawn from every dose cohort at baseline, at cycle 4 day 1 and at cycle 7 day 1. Samples were obtained from an open-label, multicenter, first-in-human phase I dose-escalation trial of ivuxolimab. Adults with locally advanced or metastatic melanoma, renal cell, hepatocellular, or head and neck squamous cell carcinoma were enrolled in the trial. Before TCR sequencing, CD4+ T cells and CD8+ T cells from peripheral blood were sorted into separate populations.

The rearranged chain carries TRBV19 and TRBJ2-7, with TRBD1 matching 9 junction bases. Sequencing used CD4+ or CD8+ T cells sorted from blood, obtained in a trial of the OX40 agonist ivuxolimab. The TCR originated in an adult with an advanced solid tumor such as melanoma, head and neck, liver or kidney cancer. This receptor carries the CDR3 CASSPGTGQTSYEQYF. The DNA sequence reads TGTGCCAGTAGTCCGGGGACAGGGCAAACCTCCTACGAGCAGTACTTC.